This TCR beta chain came from a study of beta chain features in type 1 diabetes. Study-wide results and limits: TCRB CDR3 length was moderately but significantly reduced in all four CD4+ subsets of Type 1 diabetes patients. Cells expressing TCR highly could be over-represented by cDNA sequencing. Equally in patients and controls, PCR might preferentially amplify shorter templates.

The sequenced template was cDNA made from the entire isolated RNA. Profiled with immunoSEQ multiplex PCR; TCRdb holds only in-frame clones, not every one. Among fewer than 300,000 clones listed, roughly 11% were seen once. This CDR3 comprises 16 residues. The germline gives CDR1 SGHVS, CDR2 FQNEAQ. The ends lost 5 bases at V and 6 bases at J; junction bases unmatched: 15. On this clone itself: The antigen remains undetermined.

Cells sorted by CD45RO/CCR7/CD25/CD127/CD95/CD27 comprised CD4+ naive, central memory, regulatory and stem cell-like memory cells. The receptor comes from a man aged 30 to 45 with type 1 diabetes. This chain links TRBV7-8 with TRBJ1-1; the match to TRBD1 covers 7 bases. Sequencing was done on a sample of naive CD4+ T cells from blood. CDR3 DNA sequence: TGTGCCAGCAGCGCAATACAGGGGATAGAATCCCCTGAAGCTTTCTTT. As protein: CASSAIQGIESPEAFF.